Below, one T cell receptor (beta chain) is given with its context. Its antigen is unknown. This entry is derived from a study of T cell responses to AZD1222 COVID-19 vaccine. Broader study findings: Across spike, vaccine-associated CD4 TCRs were found, dominant at 160-218 and 743-854. Once two AZD1222 doses were given, Spike-specific TCR breadth and depth went up.

Trimming stripped 4 bases from V and 4 bases from J, with 10 bases between. The length of the CDR3 is 13 residues. Germline CDR1 SNHLY, CDR2 FYNNEI. Only in-frame clones appear in the TCRdb table, and some are missing; sequencing was by immunoSEQ multiplex PCR. The table has 130,000 or so clones, roughly 91% seen once; the top ten hold around 10%. The input for sequencing was peripheral blood, taken on day 0 of MenACWY control vaccination. V and J are TRBV2 and TRBJ1-1; D not resolved. This sequence originates from an adult in good health. The CDR3 loop is CASSVLGGTEAFF. The CDR3 nucleotides read TGTGCCAGCAGTGTTCTCGGAGGCACTGAAGCTTTCTTT.